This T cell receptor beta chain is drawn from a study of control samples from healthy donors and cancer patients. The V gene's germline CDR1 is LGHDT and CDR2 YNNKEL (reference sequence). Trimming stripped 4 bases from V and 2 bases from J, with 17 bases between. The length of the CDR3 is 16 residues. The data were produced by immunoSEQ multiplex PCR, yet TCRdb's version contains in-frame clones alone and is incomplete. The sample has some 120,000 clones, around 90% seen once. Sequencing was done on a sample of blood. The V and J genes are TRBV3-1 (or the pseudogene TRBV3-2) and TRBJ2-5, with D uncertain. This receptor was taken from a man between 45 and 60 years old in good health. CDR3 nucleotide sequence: TGTGCCAGCAGCCCAAGGTGGGGAAAGCAACAAGAGACCCAGTACTTC. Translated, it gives CASSPRWGKQQETQYF.